This entry lists 24 T cell receptor beta chains sequenced from one sample in a study of blood T cell repertoires in COVID-19. Data came from immunoSEQ multiplex PCR; TCRdb stores just in-frame clones and leaves some out. The data contain just under 90,000 clones, roughly 88% of them singletons. Sequenced sample: peripheral blood. The receptors come from a man in his sixties with acute or convalescent COVID-19.

Comment on this clone: The same CDR3 also results from other DNA sequences found in this sample. The gene calls are TRBV7-2 and TRBJ1-5, with D tentatively TRBD1 (5 bases). V was trimmed by 1 base and J by 0 bases, leaving 7 bases between them. Germline V gene data show CDR1 as SGHTA and CDR2 as FQGNSA. CDR3 length equals 15 residues. The CDR3 sequence: CASSLGGGSNQPQHF. CDR3 nucleotides: TGTGCCAGCAGCTTAGGGGGCGGTAGCAATCAGCCCCAGCATTTT.

V usage is TRBV19 and J usage is TRBJ2-3, with a weak D call TRBD1 (5 bases). The CDR3 contains 12 residues. Trimming cost V 4 bases and J 6 bases, with 8 bases left between them. Germline V gives CDR1 LNHDA, CDR2 SQIVND (reference sequence). This chain's CDR3 is CASSTQGDTQYF. The CDR3 nucleotides are TGTGCCAGTAGTACCCAGGGTGATACGCAGTATTTT. Full variable domain (remainder filled in from reference TRBV19 and TRBJ2-3): DGGITQSPKYLFRKEGQNVTLSCEQNLNHDAMYWYRQDPGQGLRLIYYSQIVNDFQKGDIAEGYSVSREKKESFPLTVTSAQKNPTAFYLCASSTQGDTQYFGPGTRLTVL.

The rearrangement uses TRBV5-1 and TRBJ1-6; 7 nucleotides agree with TRBD1. Germline V gives CDR1 SGHRS, CDR2 YFSETQ. The CDR3 loop spans 14 amino acids. Trimming removed 3 bases from V and 6 bases from J; junction bases left unmatched: 3. CDR3 sequence: CASSSGQSNSPLHF. DNA for the CDR3: TGCGCCAGCAGCTCGGGACAGAGTAATTCACCCCTCCACTTT.

The chain recombines TRBV19 with TRBJ1-2; D gene ambiguous. The CDR3 sequence is 15 residues long. The ends were cut back, 2 bases at V and 0 bases at J, with 10 bases in the middle. Germline V gives CDR1 LNHDA, CDR2 SQIVND (reference sequence). CDR3 nucleotides: TGTGCCAGTAGTATAAGAGCGGATACTAACTATGGCTACACCTTC. It encodes CASSIRADTNYGYTF.

This chain uses TRBV12-5 with TRBJ1-6; D might be TRBD1 (6 bases). The CDR3 contains 14 residues. Germline V gene data show CDR1 as LGHNT and CDR2 as FRNRAP. The ends were cut back, 6 bases at V and 8 bases at J, with 14 bases in the middle. CDR3 protein: CASGRGGVDSPLHF. CDR3 coding DNA: TGTGCTAGTGGCAGGGGCGGTGTGGATTCACCCCTCCACTTT.

The chain carries TRBV27 and TRBJ1-2, with D perhaps matching TRBD1 (6 bases). Trimming took off 5 bases at V and 11 bases at J, with 21 bases between the two ends. From germline, CDR1 is MNHEY and CDR2 SMNVEV (reference sequence). This CDR3 is 14 amino acids long. Written as DNA, the CDR3 is TGTGCCAGCAGTCTCCTGGACAGAGGATCAACTTACACCTTC. Amino acid sequence: CASSLLDRGSTYTF.

V is TRBV5-1 and J is TRBJ2-2, with 12 bases fitting TRBD2. J lost 5 bases, V lost 1 base, and 15 bases had no gene match. The length of the CDR3 is 20 residues. CDR1 and CDR2 from the germline V gene are SGHRS and YFSETQ. The CDR3 protein is CASSLRGTARTSGNTGELFF. The CDR3 DNA follows: TGCGCCAGCAGCTTGCGCGGGACCGCCAGGACTAGCGGGAATACCGGGGAGCTGTTTTTT. Full variable domain (rest looked up from reference TRBV5-1 and TRBJ2-2): KAGVTQTPRYLIKTRGQQVTLSCSPISGHRSVSWYQQTPGQGLQFLFEYFSETQRNKGNFPGRFSGRQFSNSRSEMNVSTLELGDSALYLCASSLRGTARTSGNTGELFFGEGSRLTVL.

V is TRBV29-1 and J is TRBJ1-5; 8 bases agree with TRBD1. Trimming cost V 4 bases and J 3 bases; bases outside gene matches: 2. CDR3 length: 13 residues. Germline lookup yields CDR1 SQVTM and CDR2 ANQGSEA. The chain's CDR3 is CSVGQGINQPQHF. The CDR3 region has the DNA TGCAGCGTTGGACAGGGGATCAATCAGCCCCAGCATTTT.

The chain joins TRBV5-1 to TRBJ2-1; TRBD2 matches at 10 bases. The CDR3 length is 16 residues. V was clipped by 2 bases and J by 2 bases; unmatched bases: 4. Germline CDR1 reads SGHRS; CDR2 reads YFSETQ. This chain's CDR3 is CASSFGSGGAYNEQFF. CDR3 bases: TGCGCCAGCAGCTTTGGAAGCGGGGGGGCCTACAATGAGCAGTTCTTC.

The CDR3 nucleotides are TGTGCCAGCAGCGCCATCGGGGGTAATTCACCCCTCCACTTT. It yields the protein CASSAIGGNSPLHF. This chain uses TRBV9 with TRBJ1-6; D might be TRBD1 (5 bases). Germline V CDR1 and CDR2: SGDLS, YYNGEE. The V gene lost 3 bases and the J gene lost 6 bases, with 10 bases spanning the gap. The CDR3 spans 14 residues.

This chain uses TRBV4-1 with TRBJ2-7, with D perhaps TRBD1 (6 bases). The CDR3 sequence is 16 residues long. The V gene's germline CDR1 is MGHRA and CDR2 YSYEKL. Trimming removed 4 bases from V and 6 bases from J, with 22 bases in between. Here the CDR3 reads CASSPSPGTRTTEQYF. The CDR3 DNA is TGCGCCAGCAGCCCATCTCCCGGGACAAGGACCACCGAGCAGTACTTC.

This clone was recorded once. The chain recombines TRBV11-3 with TRBJ2-3, with TRBD2 identical over 12 bases. The CDR3 covers 16 residues. The germline gives CDR1 SGHNT, CDR2 YENEEA. Germline trimming cut 5 bases from V and 2 bases from J; bases unmatched to any gene: 5. Here the CDR3 DNA reads TGTGCCAGCAGCCTAGGACTAGCGGGGAACACAGATACGCAGTATTTT. Its protein is CASSLGLAGNTDTQYF.

This chain's CDR3 is CASSIENRGRGYEQYF. The CDR3 DNA reads as TGTGCCAGTAGTATAGAAAACAGGGGAAGGGGGTACGAGCAGTACTTC. V and J are TRBV19 and TRBJ2-7, with 7 bases fitting TRBD1. Germline V CDR1 and CDR2: LNHDA, SQIVND (reference sequence). J gave up 4 bases and V 0 bases, and 9 bases lay outside the gene matches. This CDR3 contains 16 residues.

This chain links TRBV19 with TRBJ2-2; perhaps TRBD1 as D (5 bases). The V and J ends lost 3 bases and 1 base respectively, with 9 bases between them. Germline CDR1 LNHDA, CDR2 SQIVND (reference sequence). There are 15 residues in the CDR3. The CDR3 sequence: CASSIGTGNTGELFF. The CDR3 DNA reads as TGTGCCAGTAGTATCGGAACAGGGAACACCGGGGAGCTGTTTTTT.

The count of this clone is one. This chain links TRBV27 with TRBJ1-2, with 7 bases that match TRBD1. The CDR3 loop spans 14 amino acids. V trimming: 2 bases; J trimming: 8 bases; junction bases outside the gene matches: 8. CDR1 and CDR2 (germline): MNHEY, SMNVEV (reference sequence). The CDR3: CASSLSQGGKGYTF. In nucleotides, the CDR3 is TGTGCCAGCAGTTTAAGTCAGGGGGGAAAGGGCTACACCTTC.

This chain connects TRBV5-1 to TRBJ1-1; possibly TRBD1 for D (6 bases). CDR3 length equals 15 residues. CDR1 is SGHRS, CDR2 YFSETQ, per germline. The V end was cut by 0 bases, the J end by 1 base, with 10 bases between. The CDR3 nucleotides are TGCGCCAGCAGCTTGGCCGGACAGCCGAACACTGAAGCTTTCTTT. Protein: CASSLAGQPNTEAFF.

This clone was found a few times. The chain couples TRBV20-1 to TRBJ1-5; 7 bases are shared with TRBD1. The junction had 4 bases not matched to a gene; V was cut back by 3 bases and J by 2 bases. CDR1 and CDR2 from the germline V gene are DFQATT and SNEGSKA (reference sequence). The CDR3 length is 14 residues. CDR3 sequence: CSASRQGGNQPQHF. The CDR3 DNA is TGCAGTGCTAGTCGACAGGGCGGCAATCAGCCCCAGCATTTT.

This chain links TRBV3-1 (or the pseudogene TRBV3-2) with TRBJ2-7; TRBD2 agrees at 7 bases. The CDR3 is made up of 15 amino acids. V shed 2 bases and J 7 bases; nucleotides not matched to a gene: 11. Germline values: CDR1 LGHDT, CDR2 YNNKEL (reference sequence). Written as DNA, the CDR3 is TGTGCCAGCAGCCAACGGGTGGCGGGGAGGGTAGAGCAGTACTTC. Encoded protein: CASSQRVAGRVEQYF.

The CDR3 region is CASSQGANSGNTIYF. The CDR3 coding sequence is TGTGCCAGCAGCCAAGGGGCCAACTCTGGAAACACCATATATTTT. The genes are TRBV7-9 and TRBJ1-3, with D possibly matching TRBD1 (5 bases). The CDR3 spans 15 residues. Germline lookup yields CDR1 SEHNR and CDR2 FQNEAQ (reference sequence). V lost 5 bases to trimming and J lost 0 bases, with 11 bases between them.

V gene TRBV18 combines with J gene TRBJ2-7, with 14 bases identical to TRBD2. The CDR3 extends over 14 amino acids. Germline V gene lookup returns CDR1 KGHSH and CDR2 LQKENI. Trimming at V came to 3 bases and at J to 12 bases, leaving 7 bases not matched to a gene. DNA for the CDR3: TGTGCCAGCTCACCCGGACTAGCGGGGGGTATTCGGTACTTC. It specifies CASSPGLAGGIRYF.

V is TRBV6-7 and J is TRBJ1-5; 9 bases are a match to TRBD1. TRBV6-7 is an ORF, with its function uncertain. J was trimmed by 7 bases and V by 2 bases; bases with no gene match: 9. The CDR3 consists of 16 residues. For the CDR3, the DNA is TGTGCCAGCAGTTACAAGAACAGGGGGCCAGGGCAGCCCCAGCATTTT. Its translation is CASSYKNRGPGQPQHF.

The chain uses TRBV5-1 and TRBJ1-5; 8 bases map to TRBD1. The V segment lost 0 bases and the J segment 3 bases; nucleotides outside the gene matches: 5. Per germline, CDR1 SGHRS and CDR2 YFSETQ. CDR3 size: 16 residues. CDR3 amino acids: CASSLGDRWPNQPQHF. CDR3 bases: TGCGCCAGCAGCTTGGGGGACAGGTGGCCCAATCAGCCCCAGCATTTT. Drawing the rest from reference TRBV5-1 and TRBJ1-5, the complete variable domain is KAGVTQTPRYLIKTRGQQVTLSCSPISGHRSVSWYQQTPGQGLQFLFEYFSETQRNKGNFPGRFSGRQFSNSRSEMNVSTLELGDSALYLCASSLGDRWPNQPQHFGDGTRLSIL.

The CDR3 DNA follows: TGCGCCAGCAGCTTGCAGGGTCAAGGCGCTGAAGCTTTCTTT. Its protein product is CASSLQGQGAEAFF. The chain couples TRBV5-1 to TRBJ1-1; a weak D match, TRBD1 (5 bases). Trimming pared 1 base from V and 6 bases from J, leaving 13 bases between. This CDR3 has 14 residues. CDR1 and CDR2 (germline): SGHRS, YFSETQ.

This chain connects TRBV29-1 to TRBJ1-2, with 7 bases lining up with TRBD1. This CDR3 comprises 13 residues. The trim removed 3 bases at V and 1 base at J, leaving 2 bases unmatched. Per the germline V gene, CDR1 is SQVTM and CDR2 is ANQGSEA. CDR3 protein: CSVESGGNYGYTF. The CDR3 bases are TGCAGCGTTGAGTCAGGGGGTAACTATGGCTACACCTTC.